Reported below is one T cell receptor (beta chain). It lacks a known antigen. Per-nucleotide qualities are absent, and no much larger clonotype sits a single base away. This record comes from a study of blood T cell repertoires in COVID-19 (TCRdb year 2020). About the study as a whole: Samples covering the acute and convalescent phases of COVID-19 were provided by collaborators in the United States, Italy and Spain. The material from the prospective study consisted of cDNA or gDNA derived from T cells, B-cell-depleted T cells, or PBMCs. Subjects who had been exposed to COVID-19, were actively infected with it, or had recovered from it provided the deeply sampled blood TCRbeta repertoires that made up the dataset. The repertoires were released in a freely available public database intended as a resource for research on the immune response to SARS-CoV-2. The samples were drawn from two sources: the first 160 participants of the ongoing ImmuneRACE study, and 1,254 subjects contributed by 6 global collaborators. The sample metadata nearly always contained a de-identified subject ID, COVID-19 status, age in years and sex. Where available, HLA class I and class II types were taken from metadata supplied by the sample provider and were not determined by assay-based typing. Results and caveats for the whole study, not just this receptor: The amount of clinical and demographic metadata varied by source and participant and was provided uncurated.

Whole blood was collected in K2EDTA tubes by collaborating institutions according to the institutions' own protocols. For TCRbeta analysis, collaborators shipped samples in one of three forms: frozen whole blood, isolated PBMCs, or DNA extracted from either of those sample types. CDR3 length: 14 amino acids, cysteine to phenylalanine. This entry keeps only the CDR3 DNA: 42 bases, framed from base 1. In the germline V gene (reference sequence), CDR1 corresponds to MNHEY and CDR2 to SMNVEV. V loses 5 bases at its end and J loses 4 bases; junction bases beyond the gene matches: 7. The immunoSEQ Assay, a bias-controlled multiplex PCR, was used to amplify TCRbeta CDR3 regions from genomic DNA. In the original analysis: Nucleated cell counts per sample were estimated from amplification of reference gene primers within the assay. To quantify the absolute abundance of each unique TCRbeta CDR3 rearrangement, sequence reads were collapsed and filtered. For each sample, productive Simpson clonality was calculated as the square root of Simpson's diversity index across productive rearrangements. TCRdb holds this immuneACCESS table with in-frame rearrangements only. Some clones are missing; in checked studies, unresolved V genes explain under half, and the rest has no known cause. Clone size and V and J calls were adopted from that table, with D and trimming inferred from the DNA. For this sample there are about 400,000 clones; about nine tenths appear just once. 1.4% of the sample is held by the ten biggest clonotypes.

The rearrangement joined TRBV27 to TRBJ1-2, and TRBD1 matches 7 of the central bases. The origin of this receptor is a woman in her 30s with active or convalescent COVID-19. Material for sequencing was peripheral blood. The DNA sequence is as follows: TGTGCCAGCAGTCCCCGGACAGGCGTCTATGGCTACACCTTC. Translated, it gives CASSPRTGVYGYTF.